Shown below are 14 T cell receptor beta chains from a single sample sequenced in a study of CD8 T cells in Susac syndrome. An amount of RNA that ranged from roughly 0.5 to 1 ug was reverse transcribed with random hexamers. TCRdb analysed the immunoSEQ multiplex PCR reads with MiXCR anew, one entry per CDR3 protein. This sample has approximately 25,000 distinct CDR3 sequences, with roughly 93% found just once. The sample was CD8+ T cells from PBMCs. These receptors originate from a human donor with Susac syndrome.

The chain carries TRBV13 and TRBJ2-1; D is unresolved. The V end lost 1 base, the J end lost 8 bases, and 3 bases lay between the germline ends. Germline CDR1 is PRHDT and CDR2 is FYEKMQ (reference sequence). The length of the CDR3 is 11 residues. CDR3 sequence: CASSLDYEQFF. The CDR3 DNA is TGTGCCAGCAGCTTAGACTATGAGCAGTTCTTC.

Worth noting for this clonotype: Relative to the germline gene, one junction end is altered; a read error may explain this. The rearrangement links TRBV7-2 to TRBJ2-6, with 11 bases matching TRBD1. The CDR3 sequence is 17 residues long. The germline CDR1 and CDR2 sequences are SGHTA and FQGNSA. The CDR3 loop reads CASSSRTGGYGANALTF. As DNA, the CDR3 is TGTGCCAGCAGCTCGAGGACAGGGGGCTATGGGGCCAACGCCCTGACTTTC. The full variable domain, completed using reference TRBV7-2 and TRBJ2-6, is GAGVSQSPSNKVTEKGKDVELRCDPISGHTALYWYRQSLGQGLEFLIYFQGNSAPDKSGLPSDRFSAERTGGSVSTLTIQRTQQEDSAVYLCASSSRTGGYGANALTFGAGSRLTVL.

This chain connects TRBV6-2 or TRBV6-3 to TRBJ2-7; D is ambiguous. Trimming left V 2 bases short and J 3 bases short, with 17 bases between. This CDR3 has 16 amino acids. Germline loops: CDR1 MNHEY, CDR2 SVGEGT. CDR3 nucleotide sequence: TGTGCCAGCAGTTACCCTTCGATAGGGCGCCTCTACGAGCAGTACTTC. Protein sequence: CASSYPSIGRLYEQYF.

As DNA, the CDR3 is TGTGCCAGCAGTTACGTGATACAGGGGGAACTAGCCAAAAACATTCAGTACTTC. Amino acids: CASSYVIQGELAKNIQYF. This rearrangement joins TRBV6-5 to TRBJ2-4, with 8 bases aligning to TRBD1. Germline CDR1 and CDR2: MNHEY and SVGAGI. With V trimmed by 2 bases and J by 0 bases, 9 bases remained unmatched. CDR3 length equals 18 residues.

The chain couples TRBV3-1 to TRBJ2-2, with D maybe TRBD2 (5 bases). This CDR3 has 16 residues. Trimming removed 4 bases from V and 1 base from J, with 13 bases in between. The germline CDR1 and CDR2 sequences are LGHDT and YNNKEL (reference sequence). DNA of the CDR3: TGTGCCAGCAGCCCCCCTTCCGGGGTGAACACCGGGGAGCTGTTTTTT. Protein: CASSPPSGVNTGELFF.

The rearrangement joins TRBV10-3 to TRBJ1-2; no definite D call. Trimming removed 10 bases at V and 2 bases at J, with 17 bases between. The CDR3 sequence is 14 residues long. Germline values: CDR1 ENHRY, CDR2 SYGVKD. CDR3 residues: CATEDVGGNYGYTF. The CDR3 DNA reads TGTGCCACTGAGGACGTGGGTGGGAACTATGGCTACACCTTC.

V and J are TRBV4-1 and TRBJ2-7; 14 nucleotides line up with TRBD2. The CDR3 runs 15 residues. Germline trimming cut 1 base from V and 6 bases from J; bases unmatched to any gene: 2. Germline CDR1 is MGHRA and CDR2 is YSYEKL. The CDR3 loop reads CASSQGLAGGFEQYF. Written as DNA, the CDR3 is TGCGCCAGCAGCCAAGGACTAGCGGGGGGGTTCGAGCAGTACTTC.

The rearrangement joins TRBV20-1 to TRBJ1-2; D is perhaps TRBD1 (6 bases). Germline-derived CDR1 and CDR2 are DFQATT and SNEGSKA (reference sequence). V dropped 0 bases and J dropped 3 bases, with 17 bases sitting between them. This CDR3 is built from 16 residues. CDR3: CSARDPPTGIDYGYTF. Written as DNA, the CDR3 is TGCAGTGCTAGAGACCCCCCCACAGGGATCGACTATGGCTACACCTTC.

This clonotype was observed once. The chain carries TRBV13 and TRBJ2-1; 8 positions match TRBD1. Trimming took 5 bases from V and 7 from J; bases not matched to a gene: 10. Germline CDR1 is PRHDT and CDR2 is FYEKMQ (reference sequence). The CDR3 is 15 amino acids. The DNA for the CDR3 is TGTGCCAGCAGCCCCACAGGGGGAGCTTGGAATGAGCAGTTCTTC. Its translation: CASSPTGGAWNEQFF.

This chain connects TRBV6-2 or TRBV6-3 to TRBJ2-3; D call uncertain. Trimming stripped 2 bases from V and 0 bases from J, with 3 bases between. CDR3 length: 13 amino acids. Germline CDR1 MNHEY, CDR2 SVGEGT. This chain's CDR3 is CASSYGSTDTQYF. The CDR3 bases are TGTGCCAGCAGTTACGGGAGCACAGATACGCAGTATTTT.

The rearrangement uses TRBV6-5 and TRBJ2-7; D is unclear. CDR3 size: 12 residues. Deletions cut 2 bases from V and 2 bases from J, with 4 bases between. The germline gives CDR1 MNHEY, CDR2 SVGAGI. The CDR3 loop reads CASSYGPYEQYF. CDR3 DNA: TGTGCCAGCAGTTACGGACCCTACGAGCAGTACTTC.

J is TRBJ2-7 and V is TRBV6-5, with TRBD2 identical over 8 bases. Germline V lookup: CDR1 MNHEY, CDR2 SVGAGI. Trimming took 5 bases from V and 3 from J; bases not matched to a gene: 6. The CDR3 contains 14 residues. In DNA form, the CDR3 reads TGTGCCAGCAGTCCCCGGGGGGGGGACTACGAGCAGTACTTC. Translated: CASSPRGGDYEQYF.

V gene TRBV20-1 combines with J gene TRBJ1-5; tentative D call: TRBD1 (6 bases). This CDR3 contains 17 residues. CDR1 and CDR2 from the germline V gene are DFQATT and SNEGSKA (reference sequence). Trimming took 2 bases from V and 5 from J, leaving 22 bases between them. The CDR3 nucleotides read TGCAGTGCTAGAAACCATCTAATACAGGGTTGGTATCAGCCCCAGCATTTT. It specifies CSARNHLIQGWYQPQHF.

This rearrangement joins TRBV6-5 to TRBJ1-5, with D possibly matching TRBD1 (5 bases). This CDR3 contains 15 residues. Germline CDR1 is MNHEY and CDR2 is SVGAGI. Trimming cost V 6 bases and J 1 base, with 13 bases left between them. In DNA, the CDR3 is TGTGCCAGCAGGCAGGGAGAGTGGAGCAATCAGCCCCAGCATTTT. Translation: CASRQGEWSNQPQHF.